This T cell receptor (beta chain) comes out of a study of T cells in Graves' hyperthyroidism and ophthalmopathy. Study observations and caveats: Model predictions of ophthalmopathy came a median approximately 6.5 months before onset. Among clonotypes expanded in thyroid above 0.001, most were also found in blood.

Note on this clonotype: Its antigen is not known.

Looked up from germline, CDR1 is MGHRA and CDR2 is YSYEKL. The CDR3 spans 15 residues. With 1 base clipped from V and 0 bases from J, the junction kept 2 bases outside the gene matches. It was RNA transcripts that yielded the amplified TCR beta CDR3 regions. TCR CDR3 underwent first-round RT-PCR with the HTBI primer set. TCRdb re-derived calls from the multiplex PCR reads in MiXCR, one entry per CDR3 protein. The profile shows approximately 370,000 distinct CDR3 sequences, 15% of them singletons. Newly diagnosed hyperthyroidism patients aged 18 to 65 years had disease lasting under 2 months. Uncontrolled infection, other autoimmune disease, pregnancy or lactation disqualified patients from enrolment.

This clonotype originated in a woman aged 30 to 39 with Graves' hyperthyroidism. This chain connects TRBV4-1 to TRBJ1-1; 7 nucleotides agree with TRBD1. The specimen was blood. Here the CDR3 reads CASSQGGQLNTEAFF. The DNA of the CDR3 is TGCGCCAGCAGCCAAGGGGGACAGCTGAACACTGAAGCTTTCTTT.